Listed below are T cell receptor beta chains from one sample, sequenced in a study of beta chain features in type 1 diabetes. Method: immunoSEQ multiplex PCR; TCRdb's copy keeps in-frame clones and lacks some. The sample records 140,000 to 150,000 clones, around 51% being singletons. Sequencing was performed on Tregs from blood. The receptors here all came from a man aged 18 to 29 in good health. Each CDR3 is given with its conserved first and last residue. A D gene is named only where the DNA matches it firmly. Size is omitted from some rows. Given values are once, few, many or a class for expanded clones.

v_gene	abundance	j_gene	d_gene	CDR3aa	CDR3nt
TRBV5-1	-	TRBJ2-7	-	CASSLVPGGEQYF	TGCGCCAGCAGCTTGGTCCCCGGCGGAGAGCAGTACTTC
TRBV28	few	TRBJ2-2	TRBD1	CASGGGQGSVANTGELFF	TGTGCCAGCGGGGGGGGACAGGGATCGGTCGCGAACACCGGGGAGCTGTTTTTT
TRBV5-1	-	TRBJ2-1	TRBD2	CASSLAGGTYNEQFF	TGCGCCAGCAGCTTGGCGGGAGGGACTTACAATGAGCAGTTCTTC
TRBV7-2	-	TRBJ2-7	TRBD1	CASSSRDRDYEQYF	TGTGCCAGCAGCTCCCGGGACAGGGACTACGAGCAGTACTTC
TRBV5-1	-	TRBJ2-3	TRBD2	CASSPAGGGRKKDTQYF	TGCGCCAGCAGCCCTGCGGGCGGGGGGCGTAAGAAAGATACGCAGTATTTT
TRBV28	-	TRBJ1-5	-	CASRNPRYSNQPQHF	TGTGCCAGCAGAAACCCGCGATATAGCAATCAGCCCCAGCATTTT
TRBV18	-	TRBJ2-3	TRBD2	CASSPGLDGDTQYF	TGTGCCAGCTCACCGGGACTAGATGGAGATACGCAGTATTTT
TRBV5-4	few	TRBJ1-2	-	CASSPTANYGYTF	TGTGCCAGCAGCCCAACAGCTAACTATGGCTACACCTTC
TRBV6-5	-	TRBJ2-3	-	CASSAGSTDTQYF	TGTGCCAGCAGCGCGGGTTCCACAGATACGCAGTATTTT
TRBV30	-	TRBJ1-1	-	CAWSEQGFNTEAFF	TGTGCCTGGAGTGAACAGGGCTTTAACACTGAAGCTTTCTTT
TRBV4-2	-	TRBJ2-3	TRBD1	CASSQGQGATDTQYF	TGTGCCAGCAGCCAAGGACAGGGGGCAACAGATACGCAGTATTTT
TRBV19	few	TRBJ2-3	-	CASSWASTDTQYF	TGTGCCAGTAGTTGGGCAAGCACAGATACGCAGTATTTT